Following are 6 T cell receptor beta chains from one sample sequenced in a study of T-cell memory formation after mild COVID-19 (dated by TCRdb to the early 2020s). Library preparation employed 5' RACE. Sequencer: Illumina NovaSeq 6000. TCRdb took the public reads, trimmed them with fastp at Q25, ran MiXCR for clone calling and kept in-frame beta chains. Rows with one shared CDR3 protein collapse into an entry with the most common genes and DNA. The sample data list 340,000 or so distinct CDR3 sequences, and 13% of these were observed just once. The ten largest clones represent about 21% of the sample. Sequenced sample: PBMCs or a T cell subset sorted from them (not recorded which). The receptors derive from a man younger than 35 who had mild COVID-19 (a few samples of this study predate the infection). The sample titles of this study are shuffled in the database, so cell type and time point are left out; the donor was told from shared clones.

The chain joins TRBV18 to TRBJ2-5; TRBD2 might be the D (6 bases). The V end was cut by 5 bases, the J end by 2 bases, with 9 bases between. The germline CDR1 and CDR2 sequences are KGHSH and LQKENI. This CDR3 is 13 amino acids long. CDR3 loop: CASSIRGQETQYF. Written as DNA, the CDR3 is TGTGCCAGCTCAATTCGGGGGCAAGAGACCCAGTACTTC.

This rearrangement joins TRBV7-2 to TRBJ2-3; D is tentatively TRBD1 or TRBD2 (5 bases each). Deletions cut 0 bases from V and 2 bases from J, with 9 bases between. The CDR3 extends over 15 amino acids. Germline-derived CDR1 and CDR2 are SGHTA and FQGNSA. CDR3 protein: CASSLAGPLTDTQYF. The CDR3 nucleotides are TGTGCCAGCAGCTTAGCGGGACCACTCACAGATACGCAGTATTTT.

This clonotype has just a few counts. This sequence joins TRBV7-3 and TRBJ1-1; TRBD1 is a possible D gene (5 bases). The V end was cut by 0 bases, the J end by 3 bases, with 8 bases between. Germline lookup yields CDR1 SGHTA and CDR2 FQGTGA. CDR3 size: 14 residues. CDR3 bases: TGTGCCAGCAGCTTAACGGGGGATCACACTGAAGCTTTCTTT. Its translation: CASSLTGDHTEAFF.

This clonotype was counted a few times. The rearrangement uses TRBV19 and TRBJ1-4; maybe TRBD1 (5 bases). The ends were cut back, 3 bases at V and 5 bases at J, with 10 bases in the middle. The CDR3 loop spans 14 amino acids. CDR1 is LNHDA, CDR2 SQIVND, per germline (reference sequence). CDR3 in amino acids: CASSIYAGNEKLFF. CDR3 sequence (DNA): TGTGCCAGTAGTATCTACGCAGGGAATGAAAAACTGTTTTTT.

This clonotype turned up a few times. The genes are TRBV5-1 and TRBJ2-5; D unclear. V lost 1 base and J 5 bases, leaving 9 bases between the germline ends. Germline CDR1 SGHRS, CDR2 YFSETQ. This CDR3 has 13 amino acids. CDR3 DNA: TGCGCCAGCAGCTTGCGGGCCAGCGAGACCCAGTACTTC. As protein: CASSLRASETQYF.

This clonotype was seen repeatedly, ten times or more. The rearrangement links TRBV9 to TRBJ2-5; 7 positions match TRBD1. The CDR3 is 13 residues long. V shed 3 bases and J 2 bases; nucleotides not matched to a gene: 1. Germline assignment: CDR1 SGDLS and CDR2 YYNGEE. CDR3 sequence reads: CASSEQGQETQYF. In DNA form, the CDR3 reads TGTGCCAGCAGCGAACAGGGGCAAGAGACCCAGTACTTC.